A single sample is the source of the 8 T cell receptor beta chains below, sequenced in a study of cytomegalovirus exposure and HLA in healthy donors. The primer mix had 60 Vbeta and 13 Jbeta primers. Produced via immunoSEQ multiplex PCR; TCRdb's table is partial and in-frame only. The sample comprises roughly 100,000 clones, approximately 66% of which are singletons, and roughly 3.3% rests with the top ten. Material: PBMCs. These receptor sequences come from a woman aged 45-60 years in good health and CMV-seronegative.

This clone turned up a few times. V is TRBV6-5 and J is TRBJ2-7; D is undetermined. V gave up 6 bases and J gave up 9 bases, with 12 bases separating them. Germline lookup yields CDR1 MNHEY and CDR2 SVGAGI. CDR3 length equals 11 residues. The CDR3 sequence: CASSSMGLQYF. The CDR3 nucleotides are TGTGCCAGCAGCTCCATGGGCCTGCAGTACTTC.

CDR3 nucleotides: TGTGCCAGCTCACGTGGAAGCGGGGGGAGCACAGATACGCAGTATTTT. Translating it yields CASSRGSGGSTDTQYF. The V gene is TRBV18, the J gene TRBJ2-3; 9 bases are a match to TRBD2. CDR3 length equals 16 residues. Germline CDR1 is KGHSH and CDR2 is LQKENI. V lost 4 bases, J lost 0 bases, and 5 bases stayed unmatched.

Only a few counts were recorded for this clone. The chain employs TRBV6-4 and TRBJ2-5; TRBD1 agrees at 9 bases. V was clipped by 3 bases and J by 5 bases; unmatched bases: 10. Germline CDR1 is MRHNA and CDR2 is SNTAGT. CDR3 length equals 16 residues. This CDR3 is CASSEDPGQGYETQYF. In DNA form, the CDR3 reads TGTGCCAGCAGTGAGGACCCGGGACAGGGATATGAGACCCAGTACTTC.

This chain joins TRBV19 and TRBJ2-5; perhaps TRBD2 as D (7 bases). From germline, CDR1 is LNHDA and CDR2 SQIVND (reference sequence). This CDR3 spans 17 amino acids. V was pared by 5 bases and J by 5 bases, with 24 bases between. CDR3 nucleotides: TGTGCCAGTAGTCCCCGAGGTACGGGGGGCGAGGGGGAGACCCAGTACTTC. Its protein product is CASSPRGTGGEGETQYF.

The chain carries TRBV7-2 and TRBJ2-3, with no clear D. There are 14 residues in the CDR3. CDR1 and CDR2 from the germline V gene are SGHTA and FQGNSA. V lost 1 base to trimming and J lost 0 bases, with 5 bases between them. The CDR3 DNA is TGTGCCAGCAGCTTAGACGGGAGCACAGATACGCAGTATTTT. Protein: CASSLDGSTDTQYF.

This sequence joins TRBV5-1 and TRBJ2-7; 9 positions match TRBD1. This CDR3 is 14 amino acids long. Per germline, CDR1 SGHRS and CDR2 YFSETQ. V shed 4 bases, J shed 2 bases, and the junction held 4 bases outside the gene matches. The CDR3 sequence is CASSMRQGAYEQYF. DNA of the CDR3: TGCGCCAGCAGCATGAGACAGGGGGCCTACGAGCAGTACTTC.

In this sample, this clone turned up once. The chain couples TRBV29-1 to TRBJ2-2; 11 bases fit TRBD1. V was pared by 6 bases and J by 4 bases, with 16 bases of the junction left unmatched. CDR1 SQVTM and CDR2 ANQGSEA come from the germline V gene. The CDR3 runs to 18 residues. CDR3 protein: CSVGSRDRGVRGTGELFF. For the CDR3, the DNA is TGCAGCGTGGGGAGTCGGGACAGGGGGGTTCGTGGCACCGGGGAGCTGTTTTTT.

This clone appeared a few times. This chain uses TRBV5-1 with TRBJ1-1; 7 bases line up with TRBD1. Looked up from germline, CDR1 is SGHRS and CDR2 is YFSETQ. This CDR3 contains 16 residues. V lost 4 bases to trimming and J lost 1 base; unmatched junction nucleotides: 10. As DNA, the CDR3 is TGCGCCAGCAGCCTACCCCGCCAGGGGGGGAACACTGAAGCTTTCTTT. Translating gives CASSLPRQGGNTEAFF. The variable domain in full, with the rest retrieved from reference TRBV5-1 and TRBJ1-1, is KAGVTQTPRYLIKTRGQQVTLSCSPISGHRSVSWYQQTPGQGLQFLFEYFSETQRNKGNFPGRFSGRQFSNSRSEMNVSTLELGDSALYLCASSLPRQGGNTEAFFGQGTRLTVV.